Each of the 24 T cell receptor beta chains below was sequenced from the same sample in a study of CD8+ T cells in alopecia areata. It was cDNA, reverse transcribed from extracted RNA, that served as the sequencing template. The data were produced by immunoSEQ multiplex PCR, yet TCRdb's version contains in-frame clones alone and is incomplete. The sample has about 250,000 clones, 60% seen once. The treatment was: oral pan-JAK inhibitor, 5-10 mg twice daily. Sequences were derived from CD4+ T cells sorted from blood, sampled at week 52, from a patient treated with tofacitinib. The receptors stem from a human donor with alopecia areata.

The J gene is TRBJ1-5, the V gene TRBV27, with no clear D. The V gene's germline CDR1 is MNHEY and CDR2 SMNVEV (reference sequence). The germline V and J ends were trimmed by 1 base and 7 bases, with 8 bases remaining between them. This CDR3 contains 13 residues. Written as DNA, the CDR3 is TGTGCCAGCAGTTTATACGTTGGGCAGCCCCAGCATTTT. Amino acid sequence: CASSLYVGQPQHF.

The gene calls are TRBV29-1 and TRBJ2-3, with TRBD2 as a possible D gene (5 bases). Germline values: CDR1 SQVTM, CDR2 ANQGSEA. This CDR3 spans 12 amino acids. Trimming stripped 6 bases from V and 1 base from J, with 8 bases between. The CDR3 here is CSVRRGTDTQYF. CDR3 nucleotide sequence: TGCAGCGTGAGGCGGGGCACAGATACGCAGTATTTT.

The gene calls are TRBV5-1 and TRBJ1-1; D remains ambiguous. This CDR3 has 13 residues. Looked up from germline, CDR1 is SGHRS and CDR2 is YFSETQ. V dropped 0 bases and J dropped 3 bases, with 6 bases sitting between them. CDR3 region: CASSLGGDTEAFF. DNA for the CDR3: TGCGCCAGCAGCTTGGGCGGGGACACTGAAGCTTTCTTT.

V gene TRBV5-4 combines with J gene TRBJ1-2; TRBD1 is a possible D gene (6 bases). Germline V lookup: CDR1 SGHNT, CDR2 YYREEE (reference sequence). CDR3 length: 14 amino acids. Deletions cut 4 bases from V and 7 bases from J, with 17 bases between. CDR3 residues: CASSPEAGDFGYTF. The CDR3 region has the DNA TGTGCCAGCAGCCCCGAGGCAGGGGACTTTGGCTACACCTTC. The full variable domain, rest sourced from reference TRBV5-4 and TRBJ1-2, is ETGVTQSPTHLIKTRGQQVTLRCSSQSGHNTVSWYQQALGQGPQFIFQYYREEENGRGNFPPRFSGLQFPNYSSELNVNALELDDSALYLCASSPEAGDFGYTFGSGTRLTVV.

This clone was seen a handful of times. The chain uses TRBV15 and TRBJ1-4, with D hard to call. The CDR3 consists of 14 residues. Germline V gene lookup returns CDR1 LNHNV and CDR2 YYDKDF (reference sequence). V lost 1 base and J lost 8, with 11 bases in between. The DNA of the CDR3 is TGTGCCACCAGCAGAGGCTCCACAGAGGAAAAACTGTTTTTT. Protein: CATSRGSTEEKLFF. Looking up the rest from reference TRBV15 and TRBJ1-4 gives the full variable domain: DAMVIQNPRYQVTQFGKPVTLSCSQTLNHNVMYWYQQKSSQAPKLLFHYYDKDFNNEADTPDNFQSRRPNTSFCFLDIRSPGLGDTAMYLCATSRGSTEEKLFFGSGTQLSVL.

Concerning this clone: This sample includes further DNA sequences coding for the same CDR3. The chain combines TRBV5-1 with TRBJ1-1; D gene ambiguous. Germline V gene data show CDR1 as SGHRS and CDR2 as YFSETQ. Between the trimmed V and J ends, which lost 1 base and 6 bases, there was a span of 10 bases. The CDR3 has 13 residues. The CDR3 region is CASSLTRLAEAFF. CDR3 bases: TGCGCCAGCAGCTTGACGAGGCTGGCTGAAGCTTTCTTT.

This clone was counted once. The J gene is TRBJ1-2, the V gene TRBV5-6, with D hard to call. Trimming stripped 4 bases from V and 4 bases from J, with 11 bases between. The CDR3 contains 13 residues. Per the germline V gene, CDR1 is SGHDT and CDR2 is YYEEEE. The CDR3 here is CASSPTDSYGYTF. CDR3 nucleotides: TGTGCCAGCAGCCCAACAGACTCCTATGGCTACACCTTC.

V and J are TRBV7-2 and TRBJ1-2; D is unresolved. This CDR3 has 14 amino acids. Germline V gives CDR1 SGHTA, CDR2 FQGNSA. Between the trimmed V and J ends, which lost 2 bases and 4 bases, there was a span of 11 bases. In DNA, the CDR3 is TGTGCCAGCAGCTTATTCGGGCAGTCCTATGGCTACACCTTC. Translated, it gives CASSLFGQSYGYTF.

The genes are TRBV7-9 and TRBJ2-7; maybe TRBD2 (5 bases). From germline, CDR1 is SEHNR and CDR2 FQNEAQ (reference sequence). The CDR3 extends over 13 amino acids. Trimming left V 4 bases short and J 6 bases short, with 13 bases between. DNA for the CDR3: TGTGCCAGCAGCTCCGATGGGCGGGTCGAGCAGTACTTC. It is translated as CASSSDGRVEQYF.

The rearrangement joins TRBV5-6 to TRBJ2-1; D remains ambiguous. The germline CDR1 and CDR2 sequences are SGHDT and YYEEEE. Trimming left V 0 bases short and J 0 bases short, with 7 bases between. CDR3 length: 15 amino acids. The CDR3 sequence: CASSLAWSSYNEQFF. The CDR3 DNA is TGTGCCAGCAGCTTGGCTTGGAGCTCCTACAATGAGCAGTTCTTC.

This rearrangement joins TRBV5-6 to TRBJ2-3, with 8 bases fitting TRBD2. The germline CDR1 and CDR2 sequences are SGHDT and YYEEEE. The J segment lost 0 bases and the V segment lost 2 bases, leaving 2 bases of the junction unmatched. This CDR3 spans 15 amino acids. The CDR3, as DNA: TGTGCCAGCAGCTTAGCGGGGGACAGCACAGATACGCAGTATTTT. It translates to CASSLAGDSTDTQYF.

The gene calls are TRBV29-1 and TRBJ2-5; D possibly matches TRBD1 or TRBD2 (5 bases each). The germline CDR1 and CDR2 sequences are SQVTM and ANQGSEA. V was trimmed by 7 bases and J by 2 bases, leaving 17 bases between them. CDR3 size: 14 residues. In DNA, the CDR3 is TGCAGCGGAAGAAAGGGACGGAAGCAAGAGACCCAGTACTTC. This translates into CSGRKGRKQETQYF.

The chain is built from TRBV5-1 and TRBJ2-6; D unresolved. This CDR3 comprises 15 residues. Germline CDR1 and CDR2: SGHRS and YFSETQ. V lost 3 bases, J lost 2 bases, and 9 bases lay in between. The CDR3 spells CASSSSGAGANVLTF. The CDR3 nucleotides are TGCGCCAGCAGCTCATCAGGAGCTGGGGCCAACGTCCTGACTTTC.

The chain links TRBV5-5 to TRBJ1-2; D is unclear. The length of the CDR3 is 14 residues. The germline V and J ends were trimmed by 4 bases and 8 bases, with 18 bases remaining between them. Germline V lookup: CDR1 SGHKS, CDR2 YYEKEE (reference sequence). The CDR3 bases are TGTGCCAGCAGCCCCCGTCTGATCGGGGTCGGCTACACCTTC. Encoded protein: CASSPRLIGVGYTF.

The V gene is TRBV25-1, the J gene TRBJ2-7; D perhaps matches TRBD2 (6 bases). The germline V and J ends were trimmed by 5 bases and 7 bases, with 15 bases remaining between them. This CDR3 contains 13 residues. CDR1 and CDR2 from the germline V gene are MGHDK and SYGVNS. CDR3 sequence (DNA): TGTGCCAGCAGTCTCCCGGGGAGCGGGGAGCAGTACTTC. It yields the protein CASSLPGSGEQYF.

The rearrangement links TRBV4-2 to TRBJ1-2; 7 bases are shared with TRBD1. Germline CDR1 LGHNA, CDR2 YNFKEQ. V was clipped by 6 bases and J by 8 bases; unmatched bases: 9. This CDR3 has 13 amino acids. CDR3 nucleotides: TGTGCCAGCAGGGAAACAGGGGACCGGGGCTACACCTTC. It is translated as CASRETGDRGYTF.

V gene TRBV7-6 combines with J gene TRBJ1-2; possible D gene TRBD1, 6 bases. CDR1 is SGHVS and CDR2 is FNYEAQ in the germline V gene. This CDR3 comprises 13 residues. Trimming cost V 6 bases and J 10 bases, with 18 bases left between them. The CDR3 sequence: CASRLHREGDYTF. CDR3 nucleotide sequence: TGTGCCAGCAGGTTGCACAGGGAGGGTGACTACACCTTC.

V is TRBV29-1 and J is TRBJ2-3; 12 positions match TRBD2. Trimming at V came to 6 bases and at J to 0 bases, leaving 4 bases not matched to a gene. Germline-derived CDR1 and CDR2 are SQVTM and ANQGSEA. The CDR3 totals 15 residues. CDR3 sequence reads: CSVYGLAGSTDTQYF. CDR3 coding DNA: TGCAGCGTCTATGGACTAGCGGGAAGCACAGATACGCAGTATTTT.

The J gene is TRBJ2-5, the V gene TRBV30; possibly TRBD2 for D (5 bases). CDR3 length equals 13 residues. Germline CDR1 GTSNPN, CDR2 SVGIG (reference sequence). The V end lost 0 bases, the J end lost 4 bases, and 9 bases lay between the germline ends. The DNA of the CDR3 is TGTGCCTGGAGTGTAATCGGAGGAGAGACCCAGTACTTC. It translates to CAWSVIGGETQYF.

J is TRBJ2-5 and V is TRBV4-2; no firm D call. Germline-derived CDR1 and CDR2 are LGHNA and YNFKEQ. The CDR3 is made up of 15 amino acids. V was shortened by 1 base and J by 2 bases, with 11 bases between the two germline ends. CDR3: CASSQAPDVQETQYF. CDR3 nucleotide sequence: TGTGCCAGCAGCCAAGCCCCGGATGTACAAGAGACCCAGTACTTC.

The chain combines TRBV11-2 with TRBJ2-7; a weak D match, TRBD1 (6 bases). The V gene lost 1 base and the J gene lost 1 base, with 8 bases spanning the gap. The CDR3 has 14 amino acids. Germline V gene lookup returns CDR1 SGHAT and CDR2 FQNNGV. CDR3 nucleotides: TGTGCCAGCAGCTTAGTGGGACATTCCTACGAGCAGTACTTC. This gives the protein CASSLVGHSYEQYF.

The sample holds a few counts of this clone. The chain has TRBV29-1 and TRBJ2-7; 10 bases line up with TRBD2. The germline gives CDR1 SQVTM, CDR2 ANQGSEA. The CDR3 extends over 13 amino acids. V gave up 8 bases and J gave up 0 bases; unmatched junction bases: 4. The CDR3 nucleotides are TGCAGCTGTAGCGGGGGGCCCTCCTACGAGCAGTACTTC. Translated: CSCSGGPSYEQYF.

This clone was observed a few times. The chain links TRBV6-5 to TRBJ2-3, with D unclear. Germline CDR1 is MNHEY and CDR2 is SVGAGI. With 4 bases removed from V and 1 base from J, the gap between germline ends came to 9 bases. This CDR3 is built from 14 residues. The CDR3 region has the DNA TGTGCCAGCAGTTGGCGGCTGGGCACAGATACGCAGTATTTT. Protein sequence: CASSWRLGTDTQYF.

V and J are TRBV2 and TRBJ2-3; possible D gene TRBD2, 5 bases. This CDR3 is built from 13 residues. Germline assignment: CDR1 SNHLY and CDR2 FYNNEI. Trimming stripped 6 bases from V and 2 bases from J, with 9 bases between. CDR3 in amino acids: CASRETTTDTQYF. CDR3 DNA: TGTGCCAGCAGGGAGACTACCACAGATACGCAGTATTTT.